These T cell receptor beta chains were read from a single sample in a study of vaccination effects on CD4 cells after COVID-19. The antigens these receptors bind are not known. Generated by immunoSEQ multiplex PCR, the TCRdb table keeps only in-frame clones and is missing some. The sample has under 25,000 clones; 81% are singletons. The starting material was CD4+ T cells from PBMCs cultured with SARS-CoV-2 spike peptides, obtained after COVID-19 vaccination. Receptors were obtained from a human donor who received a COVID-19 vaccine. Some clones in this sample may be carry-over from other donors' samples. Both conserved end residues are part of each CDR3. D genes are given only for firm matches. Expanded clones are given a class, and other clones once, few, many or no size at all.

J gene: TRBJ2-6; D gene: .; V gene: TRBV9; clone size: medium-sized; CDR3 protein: CASSVAGSGANVLTF; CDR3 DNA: TGTGCCAGCAGCGTAGCCGGTTCTGGGGCCAACGTCCTGACTTTC
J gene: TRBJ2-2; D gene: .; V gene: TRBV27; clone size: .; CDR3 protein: CASSLLLASVNTGELFF; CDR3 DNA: TGTGCCAGCAGTTTATTACTGGCTAGCGTGAACACCGGGGAGCTGTTTTTT
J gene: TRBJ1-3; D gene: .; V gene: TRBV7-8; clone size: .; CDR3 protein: CASSLPRFSGNTIYF; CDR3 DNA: TGTGCCAGCAGCTTACCCAGATTCTCTGGAAACACCATATATTTT
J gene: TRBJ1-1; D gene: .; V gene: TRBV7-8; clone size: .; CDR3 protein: CASSLVMGNTEAFF; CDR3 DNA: TGTGCCAGCAGCTTAGTTATGGGGAACACTGAAGCTTTCTTT
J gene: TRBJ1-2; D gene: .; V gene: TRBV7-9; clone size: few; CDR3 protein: CASSHRTNRVGWYGYTF; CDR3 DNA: TGTGCCAGCAGCCACCGCACCAATCGTGTGGGGTGGTATGGCTACACCTTC
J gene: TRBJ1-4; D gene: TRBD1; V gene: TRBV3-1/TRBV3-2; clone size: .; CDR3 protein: CASSPRDRIPSGKLFF; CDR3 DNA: TGTGCCAGCAGCCCCCGGGACAGGATACCTTCTGGAAAACTGTTTTTT
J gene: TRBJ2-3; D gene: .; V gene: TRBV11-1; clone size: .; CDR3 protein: CASSSRQSSTDTQYF; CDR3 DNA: TGTGCCAGCAGCTCCAGACAGTCTAGCACAGATACGCAGTATTTT
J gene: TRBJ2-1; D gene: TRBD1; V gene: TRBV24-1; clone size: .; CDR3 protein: CATSDIGTGGLDEQFF; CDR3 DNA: TGTGCCACCAGTGATATCGGGACAGGGGGCCTCGATGAGCAGTTCTTC
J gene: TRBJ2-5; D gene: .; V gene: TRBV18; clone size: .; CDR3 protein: CASTDRQERETQYF; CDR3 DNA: TGTGCCAGCACGGATCGACAGGAACGGGAGACCCAGTACTTC
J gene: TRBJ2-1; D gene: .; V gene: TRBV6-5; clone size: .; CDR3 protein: CASRRGPNNEQFF; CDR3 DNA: TGTGCCAGCAGACGCGGCCCAAACAATGAGCAGTTCTTC
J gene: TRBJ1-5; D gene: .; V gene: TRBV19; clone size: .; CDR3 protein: CATTDQGISNQPQHF; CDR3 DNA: TGTGCCACCACCGACCAGGGGATCAGCAATCAGCCCCAGCATTTT
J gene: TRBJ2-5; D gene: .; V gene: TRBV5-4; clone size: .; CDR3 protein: CASSLDYSQETQYF; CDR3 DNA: TGTGCCAGCAGCTTGGATTACAGTCAAGAGACCCAGTACTTC
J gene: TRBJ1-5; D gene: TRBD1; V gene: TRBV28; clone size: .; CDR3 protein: CASSPLRTGNQPQHF; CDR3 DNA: TGTGCCAGCAGCCCACTCCGGACAGGGAATCAGCCCCAGCATTTT
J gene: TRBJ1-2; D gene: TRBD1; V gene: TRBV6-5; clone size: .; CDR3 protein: CASSMDRVGYGYTF; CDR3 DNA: TGTGCCAGCAGCATGGACAGGGTGGGCTATGGCTACACCTTC
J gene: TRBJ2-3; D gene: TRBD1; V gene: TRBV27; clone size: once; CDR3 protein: CASSYRGIGDTQYF; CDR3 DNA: TGTGCCAGCAGTTACAGGGGAATCGGGGATACGCAGTATTTT
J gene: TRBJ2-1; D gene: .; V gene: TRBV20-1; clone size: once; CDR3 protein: CSARWAGEQFF; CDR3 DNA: TGCAGTGCTAGGTGGGCGGGTGAGCAGTTCTTC
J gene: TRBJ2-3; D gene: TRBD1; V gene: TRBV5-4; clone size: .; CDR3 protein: CASSYRGRLANTQYF; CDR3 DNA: TGTGCCAGCAGCTACAGGGGGCGCCTTGCAAATACGCAGTATTTT
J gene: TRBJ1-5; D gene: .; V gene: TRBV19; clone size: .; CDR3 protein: CASSISTEIVLQHF; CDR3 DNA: TGTGCCAGTAGTATCTCGACGGAAATCGTCCTCCAGCATTTT
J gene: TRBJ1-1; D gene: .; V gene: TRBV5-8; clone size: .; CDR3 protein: CASPGEEGGNTEAFF; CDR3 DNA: TGTGCCAGCCCGGGAGAAGAGGGGGGGAACACTGAAGCTTTCTTT
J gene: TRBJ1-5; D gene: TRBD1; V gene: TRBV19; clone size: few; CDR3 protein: CASSSLNRGNNQPQHF; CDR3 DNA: TGTGCCAGTAGTAGCCTTAACAGGGGGAACAATCAGCCCCAGCATTTT
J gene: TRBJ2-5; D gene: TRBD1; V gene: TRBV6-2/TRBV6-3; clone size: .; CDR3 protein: CASIPTGKETQYF; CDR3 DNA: TGTGCCAGCATCCCGACAGGGAAAGAGACCCAGTACTTC
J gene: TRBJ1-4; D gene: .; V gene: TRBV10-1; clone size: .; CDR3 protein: CASSDQGEKLFF; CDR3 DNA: TGCGCCAGCAGCGACCAGGGTGAAAAACTGTTTTTT